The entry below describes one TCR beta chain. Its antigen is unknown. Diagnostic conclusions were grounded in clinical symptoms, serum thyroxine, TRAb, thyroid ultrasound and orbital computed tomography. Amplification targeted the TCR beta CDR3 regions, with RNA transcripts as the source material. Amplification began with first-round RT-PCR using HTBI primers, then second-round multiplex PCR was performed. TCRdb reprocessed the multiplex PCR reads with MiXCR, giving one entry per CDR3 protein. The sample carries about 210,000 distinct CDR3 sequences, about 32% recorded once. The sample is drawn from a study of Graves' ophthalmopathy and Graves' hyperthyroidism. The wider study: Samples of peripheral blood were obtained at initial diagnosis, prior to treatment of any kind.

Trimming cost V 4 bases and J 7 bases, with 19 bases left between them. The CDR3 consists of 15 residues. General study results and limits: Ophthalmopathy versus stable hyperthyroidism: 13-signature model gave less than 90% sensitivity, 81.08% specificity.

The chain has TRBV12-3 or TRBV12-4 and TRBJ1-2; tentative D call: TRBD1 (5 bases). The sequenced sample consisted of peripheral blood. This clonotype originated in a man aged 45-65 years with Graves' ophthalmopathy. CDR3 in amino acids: CASSYSNGARGGYTF. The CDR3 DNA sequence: TGTGCCAGCAGTTACTCGAATGGGGCAAGGGGTGGCTACACCTTC.